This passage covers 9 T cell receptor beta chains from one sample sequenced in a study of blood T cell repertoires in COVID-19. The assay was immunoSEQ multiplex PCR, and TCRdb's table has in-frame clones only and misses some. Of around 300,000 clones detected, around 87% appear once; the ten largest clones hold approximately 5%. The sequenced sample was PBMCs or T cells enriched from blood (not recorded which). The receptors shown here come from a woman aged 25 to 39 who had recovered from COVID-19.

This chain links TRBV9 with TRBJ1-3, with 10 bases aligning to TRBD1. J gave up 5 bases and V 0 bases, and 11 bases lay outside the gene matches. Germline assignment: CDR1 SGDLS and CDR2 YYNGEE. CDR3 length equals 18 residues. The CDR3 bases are TGTGCCAGCAGCGTAGATGTTCACGGGGGACAGGGGAGAAACACCATATATTTT. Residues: CASSVDVHGGQGRNTIYF.

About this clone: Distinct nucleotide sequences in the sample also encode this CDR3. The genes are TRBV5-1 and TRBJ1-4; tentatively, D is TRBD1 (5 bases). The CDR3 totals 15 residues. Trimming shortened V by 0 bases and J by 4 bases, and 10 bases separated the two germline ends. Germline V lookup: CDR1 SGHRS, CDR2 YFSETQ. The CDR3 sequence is CASSLVSGFNEKLFF. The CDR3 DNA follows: TGCGCCAGCAGCTTGGTTTCAGGGTTTAATGAAAAACTGTTTTTT.

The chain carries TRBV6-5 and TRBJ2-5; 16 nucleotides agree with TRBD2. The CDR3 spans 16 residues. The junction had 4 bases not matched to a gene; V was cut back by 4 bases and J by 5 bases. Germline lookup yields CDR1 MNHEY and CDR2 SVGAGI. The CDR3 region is CASSSGLAGGGETQYF. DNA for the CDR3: TGTGCCAGCAGTTCGGGACTAGCGGGGGGGGGCGAGACCCAGTACTTC.

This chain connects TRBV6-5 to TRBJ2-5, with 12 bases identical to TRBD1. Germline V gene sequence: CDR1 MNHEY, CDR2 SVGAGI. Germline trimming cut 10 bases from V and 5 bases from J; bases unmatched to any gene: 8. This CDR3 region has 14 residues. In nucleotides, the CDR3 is TGTGCCACCAAGGGGACAGGGGGCGCGGAGACCCAGTACTTC. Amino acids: CATKGTGGAETQYF.

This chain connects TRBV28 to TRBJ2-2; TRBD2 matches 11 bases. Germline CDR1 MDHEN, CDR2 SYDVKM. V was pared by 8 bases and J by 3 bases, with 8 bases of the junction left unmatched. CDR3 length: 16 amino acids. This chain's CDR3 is CASDSGLAVDTGELFF. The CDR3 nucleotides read TGTGCCAGCGACTCGGGACTAGCGGTTGACACCGGGGAGCTGTTTTTT.

The CDR3 region has the DNA TGTGCCAGCAGCCTCCCCCAGGGTGAGCAGTTCTTC. Its protein is CASSLPQGEQFF. V gene TRBV7-7 combines with J gene TRBJ2-1, with TRBD1 as a possible D gene (5 bases). Germline V gives CDR1 SSHAT, CDR2 FNYEAQ (reference sequence). V was clipped by 5 bases and J by 9 bases, with 11 bases between them. The CDR3 is 12 residues long.

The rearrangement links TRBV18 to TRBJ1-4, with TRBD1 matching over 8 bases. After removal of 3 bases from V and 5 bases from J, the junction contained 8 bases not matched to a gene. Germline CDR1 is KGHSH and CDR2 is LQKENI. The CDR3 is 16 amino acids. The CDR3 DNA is TGTGCCAGCTCACCGCCTGTCAGGACAGGGAATGAAAAACTGTTTTTT. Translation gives CASSPPVRTGNEKLFF.

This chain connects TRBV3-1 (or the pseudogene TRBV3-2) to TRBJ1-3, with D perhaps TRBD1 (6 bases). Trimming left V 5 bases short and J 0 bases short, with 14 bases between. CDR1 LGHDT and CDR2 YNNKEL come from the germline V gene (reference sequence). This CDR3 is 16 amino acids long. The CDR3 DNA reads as TGTGCCAGCAGCTACCCACAGGGCGTCTCTGGAAACACCATATATTTT. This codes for CASSYPQGVSGNTIYF.

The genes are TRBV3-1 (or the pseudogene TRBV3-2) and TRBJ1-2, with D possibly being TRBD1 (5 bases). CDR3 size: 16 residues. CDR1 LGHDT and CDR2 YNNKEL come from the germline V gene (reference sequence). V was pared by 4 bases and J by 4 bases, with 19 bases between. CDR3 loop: CASSLNGQDTFYGYTF. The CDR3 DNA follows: TGTGCCAGCAGCCTCAACGGGCAGGACACCTTCTATGGCTACACCTTC.